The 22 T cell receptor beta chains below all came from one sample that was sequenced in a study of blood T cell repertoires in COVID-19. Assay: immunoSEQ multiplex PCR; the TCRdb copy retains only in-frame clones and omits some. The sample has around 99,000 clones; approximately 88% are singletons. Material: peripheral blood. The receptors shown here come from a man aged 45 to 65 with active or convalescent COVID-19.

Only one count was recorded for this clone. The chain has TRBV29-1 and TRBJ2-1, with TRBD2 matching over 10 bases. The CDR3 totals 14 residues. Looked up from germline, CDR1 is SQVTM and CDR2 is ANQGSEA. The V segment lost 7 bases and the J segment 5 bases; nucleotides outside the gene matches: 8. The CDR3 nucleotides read TGCAGCGCAACCGGGACTAGCGTAAACAATGAGCAGTTCTTC. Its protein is CSATGTSVNNEQFF.

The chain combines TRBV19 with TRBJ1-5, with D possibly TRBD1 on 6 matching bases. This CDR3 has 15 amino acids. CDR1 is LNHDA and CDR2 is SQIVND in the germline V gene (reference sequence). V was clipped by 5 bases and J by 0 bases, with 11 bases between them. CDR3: CASSPGEYSNQPQHF. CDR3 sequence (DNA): TGTGCCAGTAGTCCAGGGGAGTATAGCAATCAGCCCCAGCATTTT.

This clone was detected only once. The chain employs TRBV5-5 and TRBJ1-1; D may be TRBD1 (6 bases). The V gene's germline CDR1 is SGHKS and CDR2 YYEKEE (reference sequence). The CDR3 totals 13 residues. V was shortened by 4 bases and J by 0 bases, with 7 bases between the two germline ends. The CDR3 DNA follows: TGTGCCAGCAGCCAGGGGCTGAACACTGAAGCTTTCTTT. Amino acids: CASSQGLNTEAFF.

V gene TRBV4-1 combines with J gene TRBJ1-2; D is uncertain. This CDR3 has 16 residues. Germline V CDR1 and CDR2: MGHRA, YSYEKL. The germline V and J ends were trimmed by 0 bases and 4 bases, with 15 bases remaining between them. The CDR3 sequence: CASSQDEGVFGYGYTF. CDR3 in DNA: TGCGCCAGCAGCCAAGATGAAGGAGTGTTCGGCTATGGCTACACCTTC.

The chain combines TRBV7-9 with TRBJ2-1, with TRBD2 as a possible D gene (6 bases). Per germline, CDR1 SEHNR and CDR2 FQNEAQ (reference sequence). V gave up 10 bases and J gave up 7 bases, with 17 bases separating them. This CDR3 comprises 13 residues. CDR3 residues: CATAGTGVNEQFF. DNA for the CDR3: TGTGCCACCGCAGGGACGGGAGTGAATGAGCAGTTCTTC.

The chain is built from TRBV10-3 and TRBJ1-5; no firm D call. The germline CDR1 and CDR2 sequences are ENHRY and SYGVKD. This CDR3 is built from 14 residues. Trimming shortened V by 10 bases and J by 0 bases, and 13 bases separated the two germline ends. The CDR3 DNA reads TGTGCCACCCGGGGAGGTATTAGCAATCAGCCCCAGCATTTT. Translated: CATRGGISNQPQHF.

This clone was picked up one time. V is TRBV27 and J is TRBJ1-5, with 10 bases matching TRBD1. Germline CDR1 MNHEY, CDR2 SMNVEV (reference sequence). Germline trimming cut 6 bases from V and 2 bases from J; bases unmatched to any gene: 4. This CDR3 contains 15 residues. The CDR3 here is CASSPGTGGNQPQHF. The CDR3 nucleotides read TGTGCCAGCAGCCCTGGGACAGGGGGCAATCAGCCCCAGCATTTT.

DNA of the CDR3: TGTGCCAGCAGTGAAGATCCCAGGGGGCTTCGCGGAGCTTTCTTT. Residues: CASSEDPRGLRGAFF. This chain links TRBV6-1 with TRBJ1-1; 8 nucleotides line up with TRBD1. Trimming took 1 base from V and 10 from J; bases not matched to a gene: 11. Per germline, CDR1 MNHNS and CDR2 SASEGT. This CDR3 comprises 15 residues.

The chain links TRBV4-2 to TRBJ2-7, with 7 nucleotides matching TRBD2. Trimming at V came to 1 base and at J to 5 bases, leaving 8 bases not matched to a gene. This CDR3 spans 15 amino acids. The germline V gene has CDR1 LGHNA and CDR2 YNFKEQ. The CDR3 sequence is CASSQVGGSPNEQYF. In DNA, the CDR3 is TGTGCCAGCAGCCAAGTAGGCGGGAGTCCCAACGAGCAGTACTTC.

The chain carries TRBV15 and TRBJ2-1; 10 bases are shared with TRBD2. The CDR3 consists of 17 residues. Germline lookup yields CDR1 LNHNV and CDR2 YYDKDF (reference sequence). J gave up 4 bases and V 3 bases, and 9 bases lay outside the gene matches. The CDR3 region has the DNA TGTGCCACCAGCAGTCGGATAGCGGGAGGTAGTTACAATGAGCAGTTCTTC. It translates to CATSSRIAGGSYNEQFF.

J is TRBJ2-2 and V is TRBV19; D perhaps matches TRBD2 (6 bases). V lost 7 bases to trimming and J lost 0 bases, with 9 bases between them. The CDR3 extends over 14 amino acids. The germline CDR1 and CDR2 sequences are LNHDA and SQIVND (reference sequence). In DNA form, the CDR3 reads TGTGCCAGTATGGGACTGGCGAACACCGGGGAGCTGTTTTTT. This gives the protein CASMGLANTGELFF.

CDR3 nucleotides: TGTGCCAGCAGCCCGTCTCGCAATGAGCAGTTCTTC. Its translation is CASSPSRNEQFF. J is TRBJ2-1 and V is TRBV4-2; D remains unclear. In germline, CDR1 is LGHNA, CDR2 YNFKEQ. V was trimmed by 4 bases and J by 6 bases, leaving 7 bases between them. This CDR3 is built from 12 residues.

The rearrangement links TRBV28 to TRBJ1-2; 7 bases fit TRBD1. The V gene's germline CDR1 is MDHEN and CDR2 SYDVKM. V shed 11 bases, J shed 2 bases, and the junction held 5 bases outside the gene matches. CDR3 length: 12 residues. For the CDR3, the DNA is TGTGCCGGCCGGGGACAGAACTATGGCTACACCTTC. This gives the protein CAGRGQNYGYTF.

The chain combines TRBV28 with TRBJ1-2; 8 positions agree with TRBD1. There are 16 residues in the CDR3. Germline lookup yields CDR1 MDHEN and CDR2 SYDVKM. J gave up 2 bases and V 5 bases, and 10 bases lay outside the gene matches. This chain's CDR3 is CASSPPGQAGNYGYTF. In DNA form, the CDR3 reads TGTGCCAGCAGTCCCCCGGGACAGGCTGGGAACTATGGCTACACCTTC.

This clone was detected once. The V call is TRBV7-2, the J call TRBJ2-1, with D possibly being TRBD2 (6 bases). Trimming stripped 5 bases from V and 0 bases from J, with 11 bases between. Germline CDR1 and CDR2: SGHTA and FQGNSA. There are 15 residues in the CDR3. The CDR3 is CASSQGLNSYNEQFF. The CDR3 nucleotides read TGTGCCAGCAGCCAAGGACTAAACTCCTACAATGAGCAGTTCTTC.

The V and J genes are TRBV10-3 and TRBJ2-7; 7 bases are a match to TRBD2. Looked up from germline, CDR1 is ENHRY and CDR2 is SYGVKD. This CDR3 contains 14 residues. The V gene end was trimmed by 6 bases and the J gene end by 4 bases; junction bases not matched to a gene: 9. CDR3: CAISPGGGAYEQYF. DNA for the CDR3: TGTGCCATCAGCCCTGGGGGGGGAGCGTACGAGCAGTACTTC.

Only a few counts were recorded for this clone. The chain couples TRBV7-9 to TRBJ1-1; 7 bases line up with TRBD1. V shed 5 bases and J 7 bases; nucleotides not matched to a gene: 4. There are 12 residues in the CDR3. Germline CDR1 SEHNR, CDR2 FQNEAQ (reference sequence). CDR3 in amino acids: CASSLTGFEAFF. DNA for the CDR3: TGTGCCAGCAGCCTGACAGGGTTTGAAGCTTTCTTT.

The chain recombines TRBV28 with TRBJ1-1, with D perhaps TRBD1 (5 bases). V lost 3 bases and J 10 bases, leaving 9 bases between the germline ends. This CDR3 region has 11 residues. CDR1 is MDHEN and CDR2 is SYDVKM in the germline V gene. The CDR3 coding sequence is TGTGCCAGCAGTTTCCCAAGGGGAGCTTTCTTT. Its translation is CASSFPRGAFF. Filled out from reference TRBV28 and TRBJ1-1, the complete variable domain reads DVKVTQSSRYLVKRTGEKVFLECVQDMDHENMFWYRQDPGLGLRLIYFSYDVKMKEKGDIPEGYSVSREKKERFSLILESASTNQTSMYLCASSFPRGAFFGQGTRLTVV.

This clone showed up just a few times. CDR3: CASSPRQGRNEQFF. As DNA, the CDR3 is TGTGCCAGCAGCCCCAGACAGGGGAGGAATGAGCAGTTCTTC. The chain is built from TRBV7-9 and TRBJ2-1; 8 nucleotides agree with TRBD1. The germline gives CDR1 SEHNR, CDR2 FQNEAQ (reference sequence). This CDR3 contains 14 residues. V shed 5 bases, J shed 7 bases, and the junction held 7 bases outside the gene matches.

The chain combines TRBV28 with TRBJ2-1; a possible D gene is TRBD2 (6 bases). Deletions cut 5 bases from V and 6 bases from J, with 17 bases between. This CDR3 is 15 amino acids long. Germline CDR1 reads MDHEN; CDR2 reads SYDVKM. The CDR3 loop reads CASSPPGSGSNEQFF. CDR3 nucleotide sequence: TGTGCCAGCAGTCCCCCAGGCAGCGGGTCCAATGAGCAGTTCTTC.

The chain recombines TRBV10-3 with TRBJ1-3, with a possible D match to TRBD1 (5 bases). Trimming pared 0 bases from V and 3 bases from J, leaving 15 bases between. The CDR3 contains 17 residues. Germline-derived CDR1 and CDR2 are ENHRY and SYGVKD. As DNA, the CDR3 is TGTGCCATCAGTGAGTCGACGGGGCGCGGGGTTGGAAACACCATATATTTT. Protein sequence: CAISESTGRGVGNTIYF.

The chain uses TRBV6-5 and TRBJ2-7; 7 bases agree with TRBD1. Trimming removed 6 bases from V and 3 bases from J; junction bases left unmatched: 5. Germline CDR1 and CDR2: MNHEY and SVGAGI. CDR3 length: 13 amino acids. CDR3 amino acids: CASSRGQDYEQYF. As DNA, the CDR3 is TGTGCCAGCAGCCGAGGACAGGACTACGAGCAGTACTTC.